The source of this T cell receptor beta chain is a study of T cell responses to AZD1222 COVID-19 vaccine. CDR1 and CDR2 (germline): LNHDA, SQIVND (reference sequence). The CDR3 is 13 residues long. V was pared by 0 bases and J by 3 bases, with 3 bases between. Some clones are missing from TCRdb's copy, which holds only in-frame ones; the method was immunoSEQ multiplex PCR. Counted here are 43,000 or so clones, about 92% occurring once; the ten biggest clones make up about a third. The chain links TRBV19 to TRBJ1-5, with D uncertain. This TCR was sampled from an adult who received the AZD1222 COVID-19 vaccine. This material consisted of peripheral blood, taken 28 days after the second AZD1222 dose. CDR3: CASSIDNNQPQHF. For the CDR3, the DNA is TGTGCCAGTAGTATAGACAACAATCAGCCCCAGCATTTT.